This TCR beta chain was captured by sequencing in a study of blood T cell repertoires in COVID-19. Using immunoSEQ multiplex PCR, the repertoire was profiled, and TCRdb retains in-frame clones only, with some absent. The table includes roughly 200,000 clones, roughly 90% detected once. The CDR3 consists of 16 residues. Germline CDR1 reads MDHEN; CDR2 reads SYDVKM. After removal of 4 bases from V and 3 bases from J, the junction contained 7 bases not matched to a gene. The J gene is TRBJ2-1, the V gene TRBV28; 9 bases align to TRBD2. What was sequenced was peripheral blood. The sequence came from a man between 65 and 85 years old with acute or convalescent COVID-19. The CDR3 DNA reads TGTGCCAGCAGTTCCTTCGCTAGCGGGAACTACAATGAGCAGTTCTTC. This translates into CASSSFASGNYNEQFF.